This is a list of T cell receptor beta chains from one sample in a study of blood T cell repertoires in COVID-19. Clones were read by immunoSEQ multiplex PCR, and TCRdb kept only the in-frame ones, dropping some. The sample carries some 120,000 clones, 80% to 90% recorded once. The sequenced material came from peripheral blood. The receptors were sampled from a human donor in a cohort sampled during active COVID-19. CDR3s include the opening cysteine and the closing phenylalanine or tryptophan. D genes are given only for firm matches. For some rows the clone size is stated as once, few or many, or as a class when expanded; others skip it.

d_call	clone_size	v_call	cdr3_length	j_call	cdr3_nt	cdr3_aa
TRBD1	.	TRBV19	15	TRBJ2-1	TGTGCCAGTAGTATAGGGCAGGGGGAAGGAAATGAGCAGTTCTTC	CASSIGQGEGNEQFF
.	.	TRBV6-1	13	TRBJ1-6	TGTGCCAGCAGTGAAGCGAGGGTTTCACCCCTCCACTTT	CASSEARVSPLHF
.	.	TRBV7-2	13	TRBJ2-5	TGTGCCAGCAGCGGCTTGGGCCGCGCCACCCAGTACTTC	CASSGLGRATQYF
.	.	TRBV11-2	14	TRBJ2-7	TGTGCCAGCAGCTTATTGACAGAAAGCTACGAGCAGTACTTC	CASSLLTESYEQYF
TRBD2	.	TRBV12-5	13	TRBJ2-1	TGTGCTAGTGGTCTACTGGGGAGGGATGAGCAGTTCTTC	CASGLLGRDEQFF
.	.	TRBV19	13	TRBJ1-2	TGTGCCAGTAGTCCGACAGCCTCCTATGGCTACACCTTC	CASSPTASYGYTF
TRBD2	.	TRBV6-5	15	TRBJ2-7	TGTGCCAGCAGTCGGGGGGGTAGCGGGGACTACGAGCAGTACTTC	CASSRGGSGDYEQYF
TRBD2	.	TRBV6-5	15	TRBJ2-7	TGTGCCAGCAGACCGGGCGGGACTACCCTCGGTGAGCAGTACTTC	CASRPGGTTLGEQYF
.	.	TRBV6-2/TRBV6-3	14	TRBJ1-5	TGTGCCAGCAGTCGGGGGACCCTCAATCAGCCCCAGCATTTT	CASSRGTLNQPQHF
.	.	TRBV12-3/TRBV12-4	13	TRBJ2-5	TGTGCCAGCAGCCTGGGACAAGAGGGCCCCCAGTACTTC	CASSLGQEGPQYF
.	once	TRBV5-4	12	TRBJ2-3	TGTGCCAGCAGTCTCTCCCGGGATACGCAGTATTTT	CASSLSRDTQYF
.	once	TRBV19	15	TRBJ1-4	TGTGCCAGTAGTACAGGACAGACGGCTAATGAAAAACTGTTTTTT	CASSTGQTANEKLFF
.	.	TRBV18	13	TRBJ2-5	TGTGCCAGCTCAGGGCAGGGTGGAGAGACCCAGTACTTC	CASSGQGGETQYF
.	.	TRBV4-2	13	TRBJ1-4	TGTGCCAGCAGCCAAAATCTTAATGAAAAACTGTTTTTT	CASSQNLNEKLFF
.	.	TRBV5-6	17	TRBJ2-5	TGTGCCAGCAGCTTTCGCCTGGACACAGCCATGAGTTCGACCCAGTACTTC	CASSFRLDTAMSSTQYF
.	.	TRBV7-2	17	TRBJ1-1	TGTGCCAGCAGCCCATTACCCCCTCGGGTCTTCAAAGGTGGAGCTTTCTTT	CASSPLPPRVFKGGAFF
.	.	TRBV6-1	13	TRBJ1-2	TGTGCCAGCAGTGAATTTTGGGGAGATGGCTACACCTTC	CASSEFWGDGYTF
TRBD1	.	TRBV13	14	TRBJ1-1	TGTGCCAGCAGCCCCGGACAGGGTGCTCGTCGGGCTTTCTTT	CASSPGQGARRAFF
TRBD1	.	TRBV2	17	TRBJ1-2	TGTGCCAGCAGAACTCTACACCTCGGACAGGAATCCTATGGCTACACCTTC	CASRTLHLGQESYGYTF
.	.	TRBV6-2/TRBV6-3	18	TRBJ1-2	TGTGCCAGCAGCCCTTCGGTGCAGGGGACGTTACTTAACTATGGCTACACCTTC	CASSPSVQGTLLNYGYTF
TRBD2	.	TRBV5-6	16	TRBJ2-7	TGTGCCAGCAGCCGGGGTCCTAGCGGGGGCCTCTACGAGCAGTACTTC	CASSRGPSGGLYEQYF
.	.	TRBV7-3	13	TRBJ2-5	TGTGCCAGCAGTCGAGGGACACAAGAGACCCAGTACTTC	CASSRGTQETQYF
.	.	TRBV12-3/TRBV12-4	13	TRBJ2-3	TGTGCCAGTGGTAAGGGGGGGTCCGATACGCAGTATTTT	CASGKGGSDTQYF
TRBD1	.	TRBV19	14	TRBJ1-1	TGTGCCAGTACCCCGGACAGGGGGAACACTGAAGCTTTCTTT	CASTPDRGNTEAFF
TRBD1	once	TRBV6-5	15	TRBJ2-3	TGTGCCAGCAGTTACCAGACAGGGGGCTTAGATACGCAGTATTTT	CASSYQTGGLDTQYF
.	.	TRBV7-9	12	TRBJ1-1	TGTGCCAGCAGCGAGATCCGCGCTGAAGCTTTCTTT	CASSEIRAEAFF
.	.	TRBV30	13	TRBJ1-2	TGTGCCTGGACCCCAGGGTTACAATATGGCTACACCTTC	CAWTPGLQYGYTF
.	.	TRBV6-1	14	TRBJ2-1	TGTGCCAGCAGTGAAGCCGACGGCGGGGCTAGGCAGTTCTTC	CASSEADGGARQFF
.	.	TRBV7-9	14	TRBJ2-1	TGTGCCAGCACCACTTCGGGGGGCGTGAATGAGCAGTTCTTC	CASTTSGGVNEQFF
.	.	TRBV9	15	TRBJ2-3	TGTGCCAGCAGCCTGAGGGGGGGGCACACAGATACGCAGTATTTT	CASSLRGGHTDTQYF
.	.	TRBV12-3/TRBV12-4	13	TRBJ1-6	TGTGCCAGCAGGCTACAGGGAAATTCACCCCTCCACTTT	CASRLQGNSPLHF
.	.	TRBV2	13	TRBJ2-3	TGTGCCAGAAGACAAAGCCCCACAGATACGCAGTATTTT	CARRQSPTDTQYF
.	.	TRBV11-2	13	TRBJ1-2	TGTGCCAGCAGCTTAGGAGGGTCCGGCGGCTACACCTTC	CASSLGGSGGYTF
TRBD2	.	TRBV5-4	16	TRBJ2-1	TGTGCCAGCAGCCCGGGGACTAGCAGATTCCACAATGAGCAGTTCTTC	CASSPGTSRFHNEQFF
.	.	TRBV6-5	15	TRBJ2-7	TGTGCCAGCAGAATGACGCAGGGGAAAGTATACGAGCAGTACTTC	CASRMTQGKVYEQYF
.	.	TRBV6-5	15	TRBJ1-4	TGTGCCAGCAGCCGAGAGGACAGCACTAATGAAAAACTGTTTTTT	CASSREDSTNEKLFF
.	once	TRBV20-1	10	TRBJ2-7	TGCAGTGCAGTAGCATACGAGCAGTACTTC	CSAVAYEQYF
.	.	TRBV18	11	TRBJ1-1	TGTGCCAGCTCACAGGGGACTGAAGCTTTCTTT	CASSQGTEAFF
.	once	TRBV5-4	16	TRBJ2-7	TGTGCCAGCAGCTCCCCAGGGGCGAGGAGCTCCTACGAGCAGTACTTC	CASSSPGARSSYEQYF
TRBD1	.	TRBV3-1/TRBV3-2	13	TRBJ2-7	TGTGCCAGCAGAATCCAGGGGGCTAGCGAGCAGTACTTC	CASRIQGASEQYF
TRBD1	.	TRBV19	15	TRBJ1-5	TGTGCCAGTAGTATAGCCGGACAGGGCAATCAGCCCCAGCATTTT	CASSIAGQGNQPQHF
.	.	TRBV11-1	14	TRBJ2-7	TGTGCCAGCAGCTTAGGGACCCTAGACAGCGAGCAGTACTTC	CASSLGTLDSEQYF
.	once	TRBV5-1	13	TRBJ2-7	TGCGCCAGCAGCTTGGCAGGAAACTACGAGCAGTACTTC	CASSLAGNYEQYF
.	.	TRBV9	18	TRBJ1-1	TGTGCCAGCAGCGTAGGACCATCAATGGCCCAGGGAAGGACTGAAGCTTTCTTT	CASSVGPSMAQGRTEAFF